The clone carrying this T cell receptor (beta chain) has a count of ten or more. These data come from a study of T-cell reconstitution after alpha-beta-depleted transplantation in children. V lost 1 base, J lost 6 bases, and 13 bases lay in between. Germline V lookup: CDR1 KGHSH, CDR2 LQKENI. The CDR3 is 16 amino acids. Unique molecular identifiers tagged the TCRbeta library. TCRdb called the PCR reads again in MiXCR, with one record for every CDR3 protein. The data contain approximately 590,000 distinct CDR3 sequences, about 10% of them seen just once; the ten biggest clones take up less than 5%. The chain has TRBV18 and TRBJ2-6, with D perhaps being TRBD1 or TRBD2 (5 bases each). Sequenced here: PBMCs from the stem cell graft donor, sampled from the stem cell graft. This sequence was found in a human donor who donated a stem cell graft to a child with acute myeloid leukemia. The CDR3 nucleotides read TGTGCCAGCTCACCACAGACCGGGACGGTGGCCAACGTCCTGACTTTC. It is translated as CASSPQTGTVANVLTF. The whole variable domain, filled in from reference TRBV18 and TRBJ2-6, reads NAGVMQNPRHLVRRRGQEARLRCSPMKGHSHVYWYRQLPEEGLKFMVYLQKENIIDESGMPKERFSAEFPKEGPSILRIQQVVRGDSAAYFCASSPQTGTVANVLTFGAGSRLTVL.